Presented here are 26 T cell receptor beta chains from one specimen sequenced in a study of T-cell reconstitution after alpha-beta-depleted transplantation in children. Unique molecular identifiers tagged the TCRbeta library. TCRdb itself ran the PCR reads through MiXCR, one entry per CDR3 protein. Of a few hundred thousand distinct CDR3 sequences detected, 10% to 15% appear once; the ten largest clones hold about 3.9%. Specimen: PBMCs, collected from the stem cell graft. These receptors came from a human donor who donated a stem cell graft to a child with Fanconi anemia.

This clonotype was seen a handful of times. CDR3 amino acids: CASSTRSDGTSGVETQYF. The CDR3 DNA sequence: TGTGCCAGCAGCACCCGGTCCGATGGGACTAGCGGGGTAGAGACCCAGTACTTC. This chain joins TRBV11-2 and TRBJ2-5, with 13 bases identical to TRBD2. Germline CDR1 is SGHAT and CDR2 is FQNNGV. The V gene end was trimmed by 5 bases and the J gene end by 4 bases; junction bases not matched to a gene: 13. The CDR3 totals 18 residues.

The chain joins TRBV19 to TRBJ1-5; TRBD1 matches at 10 bases. V dropped 3 bases and J dropped 4; count of bases not matched to a gene: 6. This CDR3 has 16 amino acids. CDR1 LNHDA and CDR2 SQIVND come from the germline V gene (reference sequence). The CDR3 coding sequence is TGTGCCAGTAGTATCTATGGGGGACAGGGGAATCAGCCCCAGCATTTT. Amino acids: CASSIYGGQGNQPQHF. The full variable domain, in which reference TRBV19 and TRBJ1-5 provide the parts outside the CDR3, is DGGITQSPKYLFRKEGQNVTLSCEQNLNHDAMYWYRQDPGQGLRLIYYSQIVNDFQKGDIAEGYSVSREKKESFPLTVTSAQKNPTAFYLCASSIYGGQGNQPQHFGDGTRLSIL.

This clonotype was detected many times. V usage is TRBV20-1 and J usage is TRBJ2-7, with D possibly TRBD1 on 5 matching bases. Germline V gene sequence: CDR1 DFQATT, CDR2 SNEGSKA (reference sequence). This CDR3 contains 12 residues. Trimming removed 6 bases at V and 5 bases at J, with 14 bases between. CDR3 sequence reads: CSASRVTDEQYF. CDR3 sequence (DNA): TGCAGTGCCAGCAGGGTAACGGACGAGCAGTACTTC.

The CDR3 nucleotides read TGTGCCAGCAGCTCCGGACAGGCGCCGCTCAACACTGAAGCTTTCTTT. This translates into CASSSGQAPLNTEAFF. The chain employs TRBV7-2 and TRBJ1-1; 7 nucleotides line up with TRBD1. Germline CDR1 and CDR2: SGHTA and FQGNSA. The V segment lost 4 bases and the J segment 2 bases; nucleotides outside the gene matches: 10. The CDR3 length is 16 residues.

This clonotype came up a few times. This chain links TRBV6-1 with TRBJ2-1; TRBD2 agrees at 8 bases. This CDR3 spans 17 amino acids. Per the germline V gene, CDR1 is MNHNS and CDR2 is SASEGT. After removal of 5 bases from V and 7 bases from J, the junction contained 16 bases not matched to a gene. CDR3 in DNA: TGTGCCAGCAGTCGGGGGTGGGACGGGGGGGCCAGTAATGAGCAGTTCTTC. This translates into CASSRGWDGGASNEQFF.

The chain carries TRBV7-9 and TRBJ2-5; TRBD1 matches 7 bases. J gave up 3 bases and V 3 bases, and 4 bases lay outside the gene matches. The CDR3 is made up of 14 amino acids. Germline assignment: CDR1 SEHNR and CDR2 FQNEAQ (reference sequence). The CDR3 here is CASSFGQEKETQYF. The CDR3 DNA reads as TGTGCCAGCAGCTTTGGACAGGAGAAAGAGACCCAGTACTTC.

This clonotype was detected ten times or more. The chain couples TRBV10-3 to TRBJ2-3, with 12 bases that match TRBD2. The germline gives CDR1 ENHRY, CDR2 SYGVKD. With 2 bases clipped from V and 6 bases from J, the junction kept 0 bases outside the gene matches. This CDR3 is built from 14 residues. The CDR3 region is CAISEGLAGDTQYF. CDR3 coding DNA: TGTGCCATCAGTGAGGGACTAGCGGGGGATACGCAGTATTTT.

Many counts were recorded for this clonotype. The CDR3, as DNA: TGTGCCAGCAGCCGACTAGCGGGGGGGCGGGTTACCTACGAGCAGTACTTC. It is translated as CASSRLAGGRVTYEQYF. The chain carries TRBV6-5 and TRBJ2-7; 14 bases align to TRBD2. The CDR3 spans 17 residues. Looked up from germline, CDR1 is MNHEY and CDR2 is SVGAGI. V lost 6 bases to trimming and J lost 2 bases; unmatched junction nucleotides: 9.

This clonotype was recorded at least ten times. V gene TRBV20-1 combines with J gene TRBJ2-1, with 12 bases fitting TRBD1. This CDR3 comprises 14 residues. Losses at the gene ends were 5 bases for V and 4 bases for J; bases not matched to a gene: 3. The germline V gene has CDR1 DFQATT and CDR2 SNEGSKA (reference sequence). CDR3 protein: CSASGQGAYNEQFF. CDR3 DNA sequence: TGCAGTGCTTCGGGACAGGGGGCATACAATGAGCAGTTCTTC.

A word on this clonotype: This may arise from a read error, as a much more abundant clone is one base away. This chain links TRBV6-1 with TRBJ1-2; D is possibly TRBD1 (5 bases). There are 16 residues in the CDR3. CDR1 MNHNS and CDR2 SASEGT come from the germline V gene. CDR3 amino acids: CASRDDSLGVYYGYSF. The CDR3 nucleotides are TGTGCCAGCAGAGACGACAGTTTGGGGGTGTACTATGGCTACTCCTTC.

This clonotype turned up a few times. The chain carries TRBV20-1 and TRBJ1-2; 7 positions match TRBD1. This CDR3 has 12 amino acids. Germline lookup yields CDR1 DFQATT and CDR2 SNEGSKA (reference sequence). CDR3 region: CTPDRAGDGYTF. As DNA, the CDR3 is TGCACTCCCGACAGGGCAGGGGATGGCTACACCTTC.

V usage is TRBV5-1 and J usage is TRBJ2-1; TRBD1 is a possible D gene (5 bases). The CDR3 length is 16 residues. Germline V gene lookup returns CDR1 SGHRS and CDR2 YFSETQ. V shed 0 bases and J shed 0 bases, with 10 bases lying between them. CDR3: CASSLEGQSSYNEQFF. CDR3 DNA sequence: TGCGCCAGCAGCTTGGAGGGGCAAAGCTCCTACAATGAGCAGTTCTTC. Full variable domain (missing parts from reference TRBV5-1 and TRBJ2-1): KAGVTQTPRYLIKTRGQQVTLSCSPISGHRSVSWYQQTPGQGLQFLFEYFSETQRNKGNFPGRFSGRQFSNSRSEMNVSTLELGDSALYLCASSLEGQSSYNEQFFGPGTRLTVL.

This clonotype was recorded at least ten times. The genes are TRBV6-5 and TRBJ2-1, with D perhaps matching TRBD1 (6 bases). This CDR3 spans 14 amino acids. Trimming pared 5 bases from V and 9 bases from J, leaving 17 bases between. Germline CDR1 MNHEY, CDR2 SVGAGI. The DNA of the CDR3 is TGTGCCAGCAGTCAGACAATGGGGGCAGGTGAGCAGTTCTTC. It yields the protein CASSQTMGAGEQFF.

The CDR3 is CASSLVVGPSGGDTQYF. DNA of the CDR3: TGCGCCAGCAGCTTGGTTGTTGGGCCTAGCGGGGGAGATACGCAGTATTTT. V usage is TRBV5-1 and J usage is TRBJ2-3; TRBD2 agrees at 10 bases. J was trimmed by 5 bases and V by 0 bases; bases with no gene match: 9. This CDR3 contains 17 residues. Per the germline V gene, CDR1 is SGHRS and CDR2 is YFSETQ.

The chain links TRBV15 to TRBJ2-1; the D gene could be TRBD1 or TRBD2 (5 bases each). Germline CDR1 is LNHNV and CDR2 is YYDKDF (reference sequence). There are 20 residues in the CDR3. Trimming pared 0 bases from V and 0 bases from J, leaving 21 bases between. The CDR3 DNA sequence: TGTGCCACCAGCAGAGATGATATCAGAAGGGACCCAACCTCCTACAATGAGCAGTTCTTC. This codes for CATSRDDIRRDPTSYNEQFF.

The V gene is TRBV20-1, the J gene TRBJ1-1; possibly TRBD1 for D (5 bases). The V gene's germline CDR1 is DFQATT and CDR2 SNEGSKA (reference sequence). V was trimmed by 3 bases and J by 6 bases, leaving 17 bases between them. The CDR3 has 14 residues. CDR3 in amino acids: CSASLERGTAEAFF. The CDR3 DNA sequence: TGCAGTGCTAGCCTTGAACGGGGGACGGCTGAAGCTTTCTTT.

This clonotype was observed a handful of times. J is TRBJ2-7 and V is TRBV7-9; 9 nucleotides line up with TRBD1. This CDR3 is built from 13 residues. In germline, CDR1 is SEHNR, CDR2 FQNEAQ (reference sequence). The J segment lost 8 bases and the V segment lost 1 base, leaving 3 bases of the junction unmatched. The DNA for the CDR3 is TGTGCCAGCAGCTTAGGGGGACAGGGTAAGCAGTACTTC. Translated, it gives CASSLGGQGKQYF. Looking up the rest from reference TRBV7-9 and TRBJ2-7 gives the full variable domain: DTGVSQNPRHKITKRGQNVTFRCDPISEHNRLYWYRQTLGQGPEFLTYFQNEAQLEKSRLLSDRFSAERPKGSFSTLEIQRTEQGDSAMYLCASSLGGQGKQYFGPGTRLTVT.

The sample holds many counts of this clonotype. The chain links TRBV5-6 to TRBJ1-1, with unresolved D. The CDR3 is 13 residues long. From germline, CDR1 is SGHDT and CDR2 YYEEEE. V lost 5 bases to trimming and J lost 1 base, with 9 bases between them. Written as DNA, the CDR3 is TGTGCCAGCAGGTCTACAGAGAACACTGAAGCTTTCTTT. Residues: CASRSTENTEAFF.

This clonotype was observed a few times. The rearrangement joins TRBV7-3 to TRBJ2-7, with 8 bases lining up with TRBD2. With V trimmed by 5 bases and J by 4 bases, 7 bases remained unmatched. The CDR3 length is 14 residues. CDR1 and CDR2 (germline): SGHTA, FQGTGA. In DNA, the CDR3 is TGTGCCAGCAGCCCGCGAGCGGGGGCGTACGAGCAGTACTTC. Translation: CASSPRAGAYEQYF.

The J gene is TRBJ2-7, the V gene TRBV6-2 or TRBV6-3; D gene ambiguous. The CDR3 has 11 amino acids. Germline V lookup: CDR1 MNHEY, CDR2 SVGEGT. Trimming removed 8 bases at V and 3 bases at J, with 8 bases between. The DNA of the CDR3 is TGTGCCAGCCAGGACGGCTACGAGCAGTACGTC. Translating gives CASQDGYEQYV.

At least ten counts were recorded for this clonotype. The V gene is TRBV29-1, the J gene TRBJ1-1; 7 bases align to TRBD1. Per the germline V gene, CDR1 is SQVTM and CDR2 is ANQGSEA. The CDR3 totals 12 residues. After removal of 5 bases from V and 6 bases from J, the junction contained 6 bases not matched to a gene. The DNA of the CDR3 is TGCAGCGTTTTGACAGGGATGGCTGAAGCTTTCTTT. Protein product: CSVLTGMAEAFF.

This clonotype was recorded at least ten times. The chain couples TRBV29-1 to TRBJ1-2; the match to TRBD1 covers 8 bases. CDR1 and CDR2 from the germline V gene are SQVTM and ANQGSEA. The CDR3 is made up of 14 amino acids. The V and J ends lost 3 bases and 7 bases, in that order; junction bases with no gene match: 10. CDR3 protein: CSVDLAGGVSGYTF. Here the CDR3 DNA reads TGCAGCGTTGATCTGGCAGGGGGCGTAAGTGGCTACACCTTC.

This clonotype occurred a few times. V and J are TRBV5-5 and TRBJ2-1; D is unclear. Germline V CDR1 and CDR2: SGHKS, YYEKEE (reference sequence). V dropped 5 bases and J dropped 3 bases, with 18 bases sitting between them. CDR3 size: 16 residues. CDR3 amino acids: CASSLTGSSLYNEQFF. CDR3 DNA: TGTGCCAGCAGTTTGACCGGGTCCAGCCTCTACAATGAGCAGTTCTTC.

This chain connects TRBV20-1 to TRBJ2-3, with TRBD2 matching over 10 bases. Looked up from germline, CDR1 is DFQATT and CDR2 is SNEGSKA (reference sequence). This CDR3 comprises 15 residues. Germline trimming cut 2 bases from V and 2 bases from J; bases unmatched to any gene: 4. The CDR3 DNA reads TGCAGTGCTAGACCAGCGGGGGGGCTCACAGATACGCAGTATTTT. This gives the protein CSARPAGGLTDTQYF.

This clonotype was observed many times. The genes are TRBV20-1 and TRBJ2-5; 9 bases match TRBD2. Trimming cost V 5 bases and J 0 bases; bases outside gene matches: 4. In germline, CDR1 is DFQATT, CDR2 SNEGSKA (reference sequence). The CDR3 covers 14 residues. CDR3 sequence reads: CSAPSGVNQETQYF. As DNA, the CDR3 is TGCAGTGCTCCTAGCGGGGTGAACCAAGAGACCCAGTACTTC.

The chain carries TRBV12-3 or TRBV12-4 and TRBJ1-1; 7 bases match TRBD1. J was trimmed by 9 bases and V by 5 bases; bases with no gene match: 6. This CDR3 has 12 residues. The CDR3 here is CASSQNRGKAFF. The CDR3 DNA sequence: TGTGCCAGCAGTCAAAACAGGGGAAAAGCTTTCTTT.